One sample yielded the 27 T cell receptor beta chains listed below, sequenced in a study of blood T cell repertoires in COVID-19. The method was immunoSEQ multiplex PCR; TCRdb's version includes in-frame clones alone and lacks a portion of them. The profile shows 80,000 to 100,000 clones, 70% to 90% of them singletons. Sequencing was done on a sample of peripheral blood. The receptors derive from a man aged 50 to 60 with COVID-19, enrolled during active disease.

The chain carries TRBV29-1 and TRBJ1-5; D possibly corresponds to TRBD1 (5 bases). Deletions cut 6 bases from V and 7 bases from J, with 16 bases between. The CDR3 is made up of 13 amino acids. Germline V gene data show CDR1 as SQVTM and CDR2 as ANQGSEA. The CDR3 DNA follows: TGCAGCGTCCACAACGGGGGATCCCAGCCCCAGCATTTT. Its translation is CSVHNGGSQPQHF.

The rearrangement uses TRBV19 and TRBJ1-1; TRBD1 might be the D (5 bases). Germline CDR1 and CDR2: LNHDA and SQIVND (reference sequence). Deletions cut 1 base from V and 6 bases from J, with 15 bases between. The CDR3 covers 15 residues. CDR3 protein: CASSIGTVWGAEAFF. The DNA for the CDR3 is TGTGCCAGTAGTATAGGTACGGTTTGGGGCGCTGAAGCTTTCTTT.

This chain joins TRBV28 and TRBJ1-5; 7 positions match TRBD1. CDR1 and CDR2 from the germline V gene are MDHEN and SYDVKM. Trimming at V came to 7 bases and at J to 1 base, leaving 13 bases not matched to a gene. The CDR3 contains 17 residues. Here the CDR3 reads CASTPSPGQSSNQPQHF. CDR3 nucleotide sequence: TGTGCCAGCACCCCTTCCCCGGGACAGTCAAGCAATCAGCCCCAGCATTTT.

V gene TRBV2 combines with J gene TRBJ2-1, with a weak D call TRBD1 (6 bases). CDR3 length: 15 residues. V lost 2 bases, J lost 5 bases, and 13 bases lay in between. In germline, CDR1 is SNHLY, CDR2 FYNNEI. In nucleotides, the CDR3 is TGTGCCAGCAGTGAATTGGGGGCTTTCGACAATGAGCAGTTCTTC. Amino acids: CASSELGAFDNEQFF.

Written as DNA, the CDR3 is TGTGCCAGCAGCAAACCGGGACAGGAACCAACGAACCTCACAGATACGCAGTATTTT. This sequence encodes CASSKPGQEPTNLTDTQYF. J is TRBJ2-3 and V is TRBV21-1; TRBD1 is taken as the D call from the table, unchecked against the DNA. TRBV21-1 constitutes a pseudogene. The length of the CDR3 is 19 residues.

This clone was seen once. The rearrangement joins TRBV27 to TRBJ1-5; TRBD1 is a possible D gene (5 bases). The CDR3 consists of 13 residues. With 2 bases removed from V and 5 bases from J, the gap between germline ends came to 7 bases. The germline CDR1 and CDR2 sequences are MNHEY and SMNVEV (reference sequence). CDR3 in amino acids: CASSLAGDQPQHF. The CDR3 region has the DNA TGTGCCAGCAGTTTAGCGGGGGATCAGCCCCAGCATTTT.

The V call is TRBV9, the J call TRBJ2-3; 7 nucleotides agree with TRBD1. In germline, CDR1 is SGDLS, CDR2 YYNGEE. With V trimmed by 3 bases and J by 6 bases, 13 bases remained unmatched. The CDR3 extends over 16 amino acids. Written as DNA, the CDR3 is TGTGCCAGCAGCGCAACACAGGGGATCAAGCGGGATACGCAGTATTTT. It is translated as CASSATQGIKRDTQYF.

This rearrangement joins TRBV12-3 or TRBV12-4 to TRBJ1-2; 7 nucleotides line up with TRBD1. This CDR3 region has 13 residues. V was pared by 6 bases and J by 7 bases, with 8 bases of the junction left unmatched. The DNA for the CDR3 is TGTGCCAGCAGCTCGACAGGGATTAGTGGCTACACCTTC. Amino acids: CASSSTGISGYTF.

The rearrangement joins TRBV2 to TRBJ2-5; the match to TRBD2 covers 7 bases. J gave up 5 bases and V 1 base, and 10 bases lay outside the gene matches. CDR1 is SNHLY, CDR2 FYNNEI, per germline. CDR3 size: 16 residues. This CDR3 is CASSEGGSGYAETQYF. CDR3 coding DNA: TGTGCCAGCAGTGAAGGTGGTAGCGGGTATGCGGAGACCCAGTACTTC.

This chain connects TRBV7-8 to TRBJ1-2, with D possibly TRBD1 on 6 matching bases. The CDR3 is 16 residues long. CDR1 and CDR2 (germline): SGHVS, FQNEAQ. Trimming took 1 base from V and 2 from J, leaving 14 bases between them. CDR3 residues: CASSLVALGQNYGYTF. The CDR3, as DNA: TGTGCCAGCAGCTTAGTTGCCTTAGGACAGAACTATGGCTACACCTTC.

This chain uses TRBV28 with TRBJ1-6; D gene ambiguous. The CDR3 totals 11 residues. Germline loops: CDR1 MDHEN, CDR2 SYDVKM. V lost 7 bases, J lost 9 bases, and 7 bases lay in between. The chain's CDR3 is CASTSFSPLHF. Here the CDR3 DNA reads TGTGCCAGCACCTCTTTTTCACCCCTCCACTTT. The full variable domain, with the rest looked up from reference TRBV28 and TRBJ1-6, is DVKVTQSSRYLVKRTGEKVFLECVQDMDHENMFWYRQDPGLGLRLIYFSYDVKMKEKGDIPEGYSVSREKKERFSLILESASTNQTSMYLCASTSFSPLHFGNGTRLTVT.

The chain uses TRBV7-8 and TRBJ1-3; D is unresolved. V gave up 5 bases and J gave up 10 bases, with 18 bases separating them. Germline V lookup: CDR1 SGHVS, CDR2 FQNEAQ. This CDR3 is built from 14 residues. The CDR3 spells CASSRELLETTIYF. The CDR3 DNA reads TGTGCCAGCAGCCGGGAGCTTTTGGAAACAACCATATATTTT. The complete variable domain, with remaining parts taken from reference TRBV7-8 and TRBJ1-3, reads GAGVSQSPRYKVAKRGQDVALRCDPISGHVSLFWYQQALGQGPEFLTYFQNEAQLDKSGLPSDRFFAERPEGSVSTLKIQRTQQEDSAVYLCASSRELLETTIYFGEGSWLTVV.

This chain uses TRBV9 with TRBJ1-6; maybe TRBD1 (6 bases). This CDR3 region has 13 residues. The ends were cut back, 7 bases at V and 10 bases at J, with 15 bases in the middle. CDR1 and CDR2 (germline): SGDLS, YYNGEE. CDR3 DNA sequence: TGTGCCAGCTCCACCGGACAGCTCTCACCCCTCCACTTT. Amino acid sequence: CASSTGQLSPLHF.

The CDR3: CATSSRGTFDEKLFF. Here the CDR3 DNA reads TGTGCCACCAGCAGCCGAGGAACCTTTGATGAAAAACTGTTTTTT. The gene calls are TRBV15 and TRBJ1-4, with D hard to call. Per germline, CDR1 LNHNV and CDR2 YYDKDF (reference sequence). There are 15 residues in the CDR3. The V end was cut by 3 bases, the J end by 6 bases, with 14 bases between.

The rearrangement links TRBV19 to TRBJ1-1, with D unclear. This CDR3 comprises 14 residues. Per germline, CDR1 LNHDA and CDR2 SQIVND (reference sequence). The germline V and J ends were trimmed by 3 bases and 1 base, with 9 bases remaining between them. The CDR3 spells CASSMFSGNTEAFF. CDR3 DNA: TGTGCCAGTAGTATGTTTTCCGGGAACACTGAAGCTTTCTTT.

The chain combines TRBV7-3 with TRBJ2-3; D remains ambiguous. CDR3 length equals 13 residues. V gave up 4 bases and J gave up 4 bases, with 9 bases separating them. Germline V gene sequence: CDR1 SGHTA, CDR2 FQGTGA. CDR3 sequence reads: CASSSPPADTQYF. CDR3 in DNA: TGTGCCAGCAGCTCCCCCCCCGCAGATACGCAGTATTTT.

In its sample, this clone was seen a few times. The CDR3 loop is CASSPLRQGNTGELFF. Written as DNA, the CDR3 is TGTGCCAGCAGCCCCCTCCGACAGGGGAACACCGGGGAGCTGTTTTTT. The chain is built from TRBV5-4 and TRBJ2-2; 7 positions match TRBD1. Trimming at V came to 4 bases and at J to 1 base, leaving 7 bases not matched to a gene. The germline V gene has CDR1 SGHNT and CDR2 YYREEE (reference sequence). CDR3 length: 16 residues.

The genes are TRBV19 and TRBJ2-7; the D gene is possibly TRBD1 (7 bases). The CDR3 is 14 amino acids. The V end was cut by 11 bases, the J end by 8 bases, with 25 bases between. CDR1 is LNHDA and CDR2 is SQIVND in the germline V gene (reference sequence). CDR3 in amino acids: CAGSRGDRTTQQYF. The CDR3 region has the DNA TGTGCCGGGAGTAGGGGGGACAGAACTACGCAGCAGTACTTC.

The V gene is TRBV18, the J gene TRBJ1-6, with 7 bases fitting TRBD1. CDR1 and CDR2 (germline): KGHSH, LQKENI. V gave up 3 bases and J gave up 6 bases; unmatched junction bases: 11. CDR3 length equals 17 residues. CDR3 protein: CASSPERNRGGNSPLHF. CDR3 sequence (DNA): TGTGCCAGCTCACCGGAAAGGAACAGGGGCGGTAATTCACCCCTCCACTTT. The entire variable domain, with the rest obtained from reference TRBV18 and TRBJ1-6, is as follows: NAGVMQNPRHLVRRRGQEARLRCSPMKGHSHVYWYRQLPEEGLKFMVYLQKENIIDESGMPKERFSAEFPKEGPSILRIQQVVRGDSAAYFCASSPERNRGGNSPLHFGNGTRLTVT.

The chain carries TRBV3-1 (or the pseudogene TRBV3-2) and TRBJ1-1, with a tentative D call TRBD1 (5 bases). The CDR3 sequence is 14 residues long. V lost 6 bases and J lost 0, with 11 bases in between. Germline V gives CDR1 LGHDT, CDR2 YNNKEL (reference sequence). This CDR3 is CASSPGRLNTEAFF. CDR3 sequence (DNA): TGTGCCAGCAGTCCAGGGAGGTTGAACACTGAAGCTTTCTTT.

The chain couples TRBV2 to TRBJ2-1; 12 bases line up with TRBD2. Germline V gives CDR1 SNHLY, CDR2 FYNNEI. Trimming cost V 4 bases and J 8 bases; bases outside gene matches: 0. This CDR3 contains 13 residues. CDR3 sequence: CASSGTSGDEQFF. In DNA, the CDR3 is TGTGCCAGCAGTGGGACTAGCGGGGATGAGCAGTTCTTC.

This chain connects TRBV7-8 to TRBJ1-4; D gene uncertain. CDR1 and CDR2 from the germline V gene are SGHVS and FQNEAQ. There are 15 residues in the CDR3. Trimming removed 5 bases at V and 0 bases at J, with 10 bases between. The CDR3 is CASSPYGATNEKLFF. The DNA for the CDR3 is TGTGCCAGCAGCCCATACGGTGCAACTAATGAAAAACTGTTTTTT.

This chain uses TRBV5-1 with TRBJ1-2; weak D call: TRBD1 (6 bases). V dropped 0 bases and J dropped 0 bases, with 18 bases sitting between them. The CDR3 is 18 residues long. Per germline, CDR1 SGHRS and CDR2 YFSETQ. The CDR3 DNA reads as TGCGCCAGCAGCTTGGAATATCGGGGGGCCACAGCTAACTATGGCTACACCTTC. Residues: CASSLEYRGATANYGYTF.

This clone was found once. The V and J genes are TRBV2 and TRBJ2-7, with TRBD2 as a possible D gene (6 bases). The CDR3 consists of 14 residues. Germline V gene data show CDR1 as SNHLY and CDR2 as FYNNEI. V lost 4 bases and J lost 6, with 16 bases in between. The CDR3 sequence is CASSGEATPGEQYF. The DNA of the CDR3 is TGTGCCAGCAGTGGGGAGGCCACCCCGGGCGAGCAGTACTTC.

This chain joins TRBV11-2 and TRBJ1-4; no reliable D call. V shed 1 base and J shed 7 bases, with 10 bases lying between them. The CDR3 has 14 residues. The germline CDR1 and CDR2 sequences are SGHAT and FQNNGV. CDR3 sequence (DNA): TGTGCCAGCAGCTTAGGGGCCTTAGGTGAAAAACTGTTTTTT. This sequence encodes CASSLGALGEKLFF.

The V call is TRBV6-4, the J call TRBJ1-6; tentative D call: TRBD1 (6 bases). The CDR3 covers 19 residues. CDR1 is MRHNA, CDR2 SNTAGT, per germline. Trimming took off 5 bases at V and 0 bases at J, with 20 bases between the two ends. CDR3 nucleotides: TGTGCCAGCAGTATTAATTACCGGGACACGAGCTCCTATAATTCACCCCTCCACTTT. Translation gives CASSINYRDTSSYNSPLHF.

The CDR3 DNA sequence: TGTGCCAGCAGCGGGGGGACGACCGGGAACACTGAAGCTTTCTTT. It codes for CASSGGTTGNTEAFF. The chain has TRBV7-8 and TRBJ1-1; D may be TRBD1 (5 bases). From germline, CDR1 is SGHVS and CDR2 FQNEAQ. The V end lost 5 bases, the J end lost 1 base, and 14 bases lay between the germline ends. This CDR3 comprises 15 residues.